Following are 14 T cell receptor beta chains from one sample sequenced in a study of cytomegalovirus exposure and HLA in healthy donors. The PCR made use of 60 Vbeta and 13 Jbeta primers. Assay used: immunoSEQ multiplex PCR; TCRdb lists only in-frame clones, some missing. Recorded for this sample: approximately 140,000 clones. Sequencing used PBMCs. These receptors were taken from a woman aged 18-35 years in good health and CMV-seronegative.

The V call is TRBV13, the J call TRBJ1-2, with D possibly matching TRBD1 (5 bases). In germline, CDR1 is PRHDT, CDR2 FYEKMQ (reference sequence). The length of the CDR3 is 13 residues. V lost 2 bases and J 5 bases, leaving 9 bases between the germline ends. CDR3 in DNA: TGTGCCAGCAGCTTAACGGCAGGGTATGGCTACACCTTC. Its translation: CASSLTAGYGYTF.

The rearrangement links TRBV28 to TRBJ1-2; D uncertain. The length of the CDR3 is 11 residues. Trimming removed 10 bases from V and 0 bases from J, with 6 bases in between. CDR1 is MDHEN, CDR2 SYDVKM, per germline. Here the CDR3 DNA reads TGTGCCATCGGGGCTAACTATGGCTACACCTTC. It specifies CAIGANYGYTF.

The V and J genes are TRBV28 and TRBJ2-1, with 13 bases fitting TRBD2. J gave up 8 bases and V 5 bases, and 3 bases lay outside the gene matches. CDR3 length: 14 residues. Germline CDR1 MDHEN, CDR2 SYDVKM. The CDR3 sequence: CASSRTSGRYEQFF. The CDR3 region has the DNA TGTGCCAGCAGTCGGACTAGCGGGAGATATGAGCAGTTCTTC.

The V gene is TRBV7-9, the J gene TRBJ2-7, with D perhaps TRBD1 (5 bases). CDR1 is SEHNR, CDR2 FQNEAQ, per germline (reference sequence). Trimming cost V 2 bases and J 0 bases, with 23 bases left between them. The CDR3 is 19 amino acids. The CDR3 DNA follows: TGTGCCAGCAGCTTATCTTCTAGGGGTGGCGGTCGACACTCCTACGAGCAGTACGTC. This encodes CASSLSSRGGGRHSYEQYV.

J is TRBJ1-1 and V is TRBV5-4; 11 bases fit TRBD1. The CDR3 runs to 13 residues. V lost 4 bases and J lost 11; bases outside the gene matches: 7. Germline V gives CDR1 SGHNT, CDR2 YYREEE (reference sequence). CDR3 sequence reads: CASSRTGGAGAFF. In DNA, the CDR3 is TGTGCCAGCAGCAGGACAGGGGGCGCAGGCGCTTTCTTT.

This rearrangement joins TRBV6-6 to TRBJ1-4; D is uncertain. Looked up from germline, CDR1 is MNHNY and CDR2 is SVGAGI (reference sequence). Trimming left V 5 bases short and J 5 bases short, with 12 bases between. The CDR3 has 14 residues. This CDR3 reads CASSVKPGNEKLFF. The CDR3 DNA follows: TGTGCCAGCAGTGTAAAACCGGGAAATGAAAAACTGTTTTTT.

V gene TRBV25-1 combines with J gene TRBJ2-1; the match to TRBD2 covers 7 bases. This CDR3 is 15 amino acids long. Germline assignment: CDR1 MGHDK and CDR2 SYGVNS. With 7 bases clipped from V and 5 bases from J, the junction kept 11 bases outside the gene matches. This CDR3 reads CASNSGGSGNNEQFF. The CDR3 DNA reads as TGTGCCAGCAATTCGGGCGGGAGTGGCAACAATGAGCAGTTCTTC.

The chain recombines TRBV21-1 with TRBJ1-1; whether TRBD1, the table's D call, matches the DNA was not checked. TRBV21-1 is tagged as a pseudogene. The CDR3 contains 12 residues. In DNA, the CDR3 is TGTGCCAGCAGCTCCCGGACAGATGAAGCTTTCTTT. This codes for CASSSRTDEAFF.

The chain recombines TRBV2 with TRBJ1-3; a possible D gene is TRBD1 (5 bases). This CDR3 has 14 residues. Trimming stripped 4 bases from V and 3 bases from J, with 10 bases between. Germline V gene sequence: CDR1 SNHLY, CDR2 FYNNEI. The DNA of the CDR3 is TGTGCCAGCAGTGTTTGGGGCTTTGGAAACACCATATATTTT. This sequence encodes CASSVWGFGNTIYF.

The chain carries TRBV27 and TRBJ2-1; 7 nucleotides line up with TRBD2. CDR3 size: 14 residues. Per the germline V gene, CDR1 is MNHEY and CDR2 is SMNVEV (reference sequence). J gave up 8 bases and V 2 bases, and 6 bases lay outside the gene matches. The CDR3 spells CASSLRAGVYEQFF. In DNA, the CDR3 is TGTGCCAGCAGTTTAAGGGCGGGAGTCTATGAGCAGTTCTTC.

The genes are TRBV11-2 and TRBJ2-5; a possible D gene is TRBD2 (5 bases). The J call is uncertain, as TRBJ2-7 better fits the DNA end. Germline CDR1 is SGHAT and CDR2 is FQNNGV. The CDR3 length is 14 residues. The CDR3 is CASRPGFSSYEQYF. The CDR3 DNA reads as TGTGCCAGCAGACCGGGATTTAGCTCCTACGAGCAGTACTTC.

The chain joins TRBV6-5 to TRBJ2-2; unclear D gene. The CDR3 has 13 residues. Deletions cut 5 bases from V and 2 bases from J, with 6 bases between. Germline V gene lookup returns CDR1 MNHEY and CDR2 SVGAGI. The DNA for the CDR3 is TGTGCCAGCAGTGTCTACAACACCGGGGAGCTGTTTTTT. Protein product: CASSVYNTGELFF.

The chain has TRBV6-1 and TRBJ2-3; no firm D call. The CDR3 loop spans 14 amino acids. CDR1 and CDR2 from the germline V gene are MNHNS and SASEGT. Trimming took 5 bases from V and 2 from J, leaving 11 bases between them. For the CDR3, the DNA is TGTGCCAGCAGTAGCCAGGCAAACACAGATACGCAGTATTTT. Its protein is CASSSQANTDTQYF.

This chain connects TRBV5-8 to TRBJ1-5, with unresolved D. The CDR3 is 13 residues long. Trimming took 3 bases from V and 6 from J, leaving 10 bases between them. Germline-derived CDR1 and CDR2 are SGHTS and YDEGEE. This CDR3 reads CASSSTYSQPQHF. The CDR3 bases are TGTGCCAGCAGCTCGACCTACAGTCAGCCCCAGCATTTT.